These 31 T cell receptor beta chains were sequenced from one sample in a study of T cell repertoires in cytomegalovirus infection. MiXCR, run by TCRdb on the reads, gives a single entry per CDR3 protein. The sample has 95,000 to 150,000 distinct CDR3 sequences, roughly a third seen once; the top ten hold around three fifths. These receptors' antigens are unknown. Here the sequenced sample was CD8+ T cells from cultured PBMCs, taken from culture after CMV antigen stimulation. Receptors were obtained from a human donor in good health (CMV status not recorded). Some clones in this sample may be carry-over from other donors' samples.

Only a few counts were recorded for this clonotype. This chain joins TRBV29-1 and TRBJ2-3; TRBD2 agrees at 10 bases. CDR3 length: 16 residues. The germline V gene has CDR1 SQVTM and CDR2 ANQGSEA. The V gene end was trimmed by 5 bases and the J gene end by 4 bases; junction bases not matched to a gene: 12. DNA of the CDR3: TGCAGCGTTTCCGGGACTAGCGTTGGTCCCCCAGATACGCAGTATTTT. Translating it yields CSVSGTSVGPPDTQYF.

In this sample, this clonotype turned up many times. This chain uses TRBV7-2 with TRBJ2-7; 8 bases fit TRBD1. This CDR3 region has 15 residues. In germline, CDR1 is SGHTA, CDR2 FQGNSA. V shed 5 bases, J shed 1 base, and the junction held 7 bases outside the gene matches. The DNA for the CDR3 is TGTGCCAGCAGCCGCGGACAGGGCACTTCCTACGAGCAGTACTTC. Translated, it gives CASSRGQGTSYEQYF.

The V and J genes are TRBV7-8 and TRBJ2-7; possible D gene TRBD2, 5 bases. CDR1 and CDR2 from the germline V gene are SGHVS and FQNEAQ. Deletions cut 8 bases from V and 3 bases from J, with 17 bases between. The CDR3 loop spans 14 amino acids. CDR3 in amino acids: CASHREGMFYEQYF. CDR3 DNA: TGTGCCAGCCACCGGGAAGGGATGTTCTACGAGCAGTACTTC.

The rearrangement links TRBV19 to TRBJ2-5; 7 bases align to TRBD1. Per germline, CDR1 LNHDA and CDR2 SQIVND (reference sequence). The trim removed 5 bases at V and 2 bases at J, leaving 8 bases unmatched. The CDR3 contains 15 residues. CDR3 sequence: CASSFRDREQETQYF. CDR3 DNA: TGTGCCAGTAGTTTCCGGGACAGAGAGCAAGAGACCCAGTACTTC. The full variable domain, with the rest looked up from reference TRBV19 and TRBJ2-5, is DGGITQSPKYLFRKEGQNVTLSCEQNLNHDAMYWYRQDPGQGLRLIYYSQIVNDFQKGDIAEGYSVSREKKESFPLTVTSAQKNPTAFYLCASSFRDREQETQYFGPGTRLLVL.

The chain has TRBV7-3 and TRBJ2-1, with 7 bases aligning to TRBD2. The germline V gene encodes CDR1 SGHTA and CDR2 FQGTGA. The CDR3 runs to 15 residues. Trimming cost V 6 bases and J 12 bases; bases outside gene matches: 17. CDR3 DNA: TGTGCCAGCAGTTCAGGGACTACCGAGAGGTCGGGGCAGTTCTTC. Its protein product is CASSSGTTERSGQFF.

This chain uses TRBV7-9 with TRBJ1-1; D remains ambiguous. The CDR3 has 15 amino acids. The ends were cut back, 3 bases at V and 1 base at J, with 12 bases in the middle. CDR1 is SEHNR, CDR2 FQNEAQ, per germline (reference sequence). CDR3 nucleotide sequence: TGTGCCAGCAGCTTCAAGGTGGAGGGGAACACTGAAGCTTTCTTT. Residues: CASSFKVEGNTEAFF.

A few counts support this clonotype. The CDR3 here is CASSPSQGSYNEQFF. CDR3 nucleotide sequence: TGCGCCAGCAGCCCCTCACAGGGATCCTACAATGAGCAGTTCTTC. The rearrangement joins TRBV4-1 to TRBJ2-1, with TRBD1 as a possible D gene (6 bases). The germline CDR1 and CDR2 sequences are MGHRA and YSYEKL. Trimming removed 4 bases from V and 1 base from J, with 11 bases in between. The CDR3 covers 15 residues.

This sequence joins TRBV5-1 and TRBJ2-7; D possibly corresponds to TRBD1 (5 bases). CDR3 length: 14 amino acids. V lost 3 bases and J 3 bases, leaving 13 bases between the germline ends. Germline CDR1 and CDR2: SGHRS and YFSETQ. In DNA form, the CDR3 reads TGCGCCAGCAGCTACGACAGCGCGAACTACGAGCAGTACTTC. This codes for CASSYDSANYEQYF.

The chain employs TRBV5-1 and TRBJ1-1; 8 bases line up with TRBD1. The CDR3 runs to 15 residues. The junction had 9 bases not matched to a gene; V was cut back by 4 bases and J by 4 bases. Germline V gene sequence: CDR1 SGHRS, CDR2 YFSETQ. The CDR3 DNA sequence: TGCGCCAGCAGCGAACGGACAGGGCTGGGCACTGAAGCTTTCTTT. Translating gives CASSERTGLGTEAFF.

The V gene is TRBV19, the J gene TRBJ2-6, with D perhaps TRBD1 (5 bases). The V gene lost 6 bases and the J gene lost 2 bases, with 23 bases spanning the gap. Looked up from germline, CDR1 is LNHDA and CDR2 is SQIVND (reference sequence). The CDR3 is 19 amino acids. The CDR3 DNA reads TGTGCCAGTAGACCAAGTAACTGGGGCAGCCACGCTGGGGCCAACGTCCTGACTTTC. Amino acids: CASRPSNWGSHAGANVLTF. Using reference TRBV19 and TRBJ2-6 for the parts outside the CDR3, the full variable domain is DGGITQSPKYLFRKEGQNVTLSCEQNLNHDAMYWYRQDPGQGLRLIYYSQIVNDFQKGDIAEGYSVSREKKESFPLTVTSAQKNPTAFYLCASRPSNWGSHAGANVLTFGAGSRLTVL.

This clonotype was found a few times. This chain connects TRBV4-2 to TRBJ2-3; 9 bases are a match to TRBD2. CDR1 LGHNA and CDR2 YNFKEQ come from the germline V gene. Germline trimming cut 4 bases from V and 2 bases from J; bases unmatched to any gene: 13. This CDR3 has 18 amino acids. Written as DNA, the CDR3 is TGTGCCAGCAGCCCAGAGAATGCGGGGGGGCCTGTCACAGATACGCAGTATTTT. This translates into CASSPENAGGPVTDTQYF.

This clonotype was seen a few times. The chain recombines TRBV19 with TRBJ1-6; D gene ambiguous. Trimming cost V 3 bases and J 7 bases, with 10 bases left between them. The CDR3 extends over 14 amino acids. From germline, CDR1 is LNHDA and CDR2 SQIVND (reference sequence). The CDR3 loop is CASSMGGLNSPLHF. CDR3 in DNA: TGTGCCAGTAGTATGGGAGGTTTAAATTCACCCCTCCACTTT.

The gene calls are TRBV20-1 and TRBJ2-7; TRBD1 or TRBD2 may be the D gene (5 bases each). Per the germline V gene, CDR1 is DFQATT and CDR2 is SNEGSKA (reference sequence). The length of the CDR3 is 14 residues. Between the trimmed V and J ends, which lost 1 base and 6 bases, there was a span of 16 bases. The CDR3 region is CSARGGADSGEQYF. The CDR3 coding sequence is TGCAGTGCTAGAGGTGGGGCGGACTCCGGCGAGCAGTACTTC.

The chain recombines TRBV27 with TRBJ1-1, with D perhaps matching TRBD1 (6 bases). Germline V gives CDR1 MNHEY, CDR2 SMNVEV (reference sequence). V was clipped by 1 base and J by 5 bases, with 11 bases between them. The CDR3 spans 14 residues. The CDR3 DNA reads as TGTGCCAGCAGTTTATATACAGGGTGGACTGAAGCTTTCTTT. The encoded protein is CASSLYTGWTEAFF.

This clonotype showed up just a few times. The rearrangement uses TRBV6-1 and TRBJ2-3; TRBD2 matches at 9 bases. CDR1 and CDR2 (germline): MNHNS, SASEGT. J was trimmed by 4 bases and V by 5 bases; bases with no gene match: 10. This CDR3 comprises 16 residues. This CDR3 reads CASSYPLAGMADTQYF. The CDR3 bases are TGTGCCAGCAGTTACCCTCTAGCGGGGATGGCAGATACGCAGTATTTT.

This clonotype was observed many times. The chain has TRBV6-6 and TRBJ1-2; no clear D gene. The germline V gene has CDR1 MNHNY and CDR2 SVGAGI (reference sequence). The germline V and J ends were trimmed by 5 bases and 0 bases, with 7 bases remaining between them. CDR3 size: 13 residues. The CDR3: CASSLGTNYGYTF. The DNA of the CDR3 is TGTGCCAGCAGTCTCGGGACTAACTATGGCTACACCTTC.

This rearrangement joins TRBV25-1 to TRBJ2-1, with 16 bases that match TRBD2. After removal of 2 bases from V and 5 bases from J, the junction contained 9 bases not matched to a gene. This CDR3 region has 19 residues. CDR1 MGHDK and CDR2 SYGVNS come from the germline V gene. CDR3 nucleotides: TGTGCCAGCAGTGAAAGGGGACTAGCGGGGGGGCTGGAACACAATGAGCAGTTCTTC. It codes for CASSERGLAGGLEHNEQFF.

This clonotype was seen many times. The V and J genes are TRBV11-2 and TRBJ2-7; D perhaps matches TRBD2 (5 bases). The V and J ends lost 0 bases and 1 base respectively, with 10 bases between them. The CDR3 runs 15 residues. In germline, CDR1 is SGHAT, CDR2 FQNNGV. The CDR3 sequence: CASSLDGVYSYEQYF. The CDR3 DNA sequence: TGTGCCAGCAGCTTAGACGGGGTTTATTCCTACGAGCAGTACTTC. Together with reference TRBV11-2 and TRBJ2-7, the CDR3 gives the full variable domain: EAGVAQSPRYKIIEKRQSVAFWCNPISGHATLYWYQQILGQGPKLLIQFQNNGVVDDSQLPKDRFSAERLKGVDSTLKIQPAKLEDSAVYLCASSLDGVYSYEQYFGPGTRLTVT.

This clonotype came up many times. The chain carries TRBV5-4 and TRBJ2-7; 9 positions match TRBD1. This CDR3 comprises 15 residues. J lost 3 bases, V lost 4 bases, and 8 bases had no gene match. Per the germline V gene, CDR1 is SGHNT and CDR2 is YYREEE (reference sequence). The CDR3 DNA follows: TGTGCCAGCAGCAACCCGGGACAGGGACACTACGAGCAGTACTTC. This encodes CASSNPGQGHYEQYF.

This clonotype was detected a few times. J is TRBJ1-2 and V is TRBV4-1, with TRBD1 matching over 9 bases. The CDR3 covers 15 residues. Germline-derived CDR1 and CDR2 are MGHRA and YSYEKL. V trimming: 2 bases; J trimming: 6 bases; junction bases outside the gene matches: 7. The CDR3 sequence is CASSQSQGALNGYTF. The CDR3 DNA is TGCGCCAGCAGCCAATCACAGGGGGCTCTGAATGGCTACACCTTC.

This clonotype was found many times. This chain links TRBV7-8 with TRBJ1-2, with D uncertain. Per the germline V gene, CDR1 is SGHVS and CDR2 is FQNEAQ. The V end was cut by 1 base, the J end by 8 bases, with 8 bases between. This CDR3 region has 12 residues. CDR3 nucleotides: TGTGCCAGCAGCTTAGGGAATCGGGGCTACACCTTC. Its translation: CASSLGNRGYTF.

The V and J genes are TRBV24-1 and TRBJ1-5; no reliable D call. The germline V and J ends were trimmed by 1 base and 10 bases, with 10 bases remaining between them. This CDR3 region has 13 residues. Germline V gives CDR1 KGHDR, CDR2 SFDVKD. The CDR3 here is CATSDLASGPQHF. DNA of the CDR3: TGTGCCACCAGTGATTTAGCGTCGGGTCCCCAGCATTTT.

V and J are TRBV20-1 and TRBJ2-5; 9 bases match TRBD2. This CDR3 spans 15 amino acids. Trimming removed 1 base from V and 5 bases from J; junction bases left unmatched: 8. Germline CDR1 is DFQATT and CDR2 is SNEGSKA (reference sequence). The CDR3 region has the DNA TGCAGTGCTAGAGTTCTAGCGGGGCCTGGGGAGACCCAGTACTTC. Its translation: CSARVLAGPGETQYF.

This clonotype was seen a handful of times. The chain recombines TRBV6-1 with TRBJ2-7; 9 nucleotides match TRBD1. The CDR3 extends over 13 amino acids. CDR1 is MNHNS and CDR2 is SASEGT in the germline V gene. V gave up 1 base and J gave up 6 bases; unmatched junction bases: 1. CDR3: CASSEGTGAEQYF. CDR3 coding DNA: TGTGCCAGCAGTGAAGGGACAGGGGCCGAGCAGTACTTC.

The chain is built from TRBV5-6 and TRBJ2-2, with 10 bases lining up with TRBD1. The CDR3 loop spans 15 amino acids. Germline CDR1 reads SGHDT; CDR2 reads YYEEEE. V trimming: 3 bases; J trimming: 8 bases; junction bases outside the gene matches: 7. CDR3 sequence reads: CASSSRDRGYGELFF. Written as DNA, the CDR3 is TGTGCCAGCAGCTCCCGGGACAGGGGATATGGGGAGCTGTTTTTT.

This clonotype was counted a single time. In DNA, the CDR3 is TGTGCCAGCAGCCCGGGACAAACGAACTATGGCTACACCTTC. This gives the protein CASSPGQTNYGYTF. This sequence joins TRBV27 and TRBJ1-2, with D perhaps TRBD1 (6 bases). V dropped 6 bases and J dropped 2 bases, with 13 bases sitting between them. Germline assignment: CDR1 MNHEY and CDR2 SMNVEV (reference sequence). The CDR3 has 14 residues.

In this sample, this clonotype turned up a few times. The chain carries TRBV2 and TRBJ1-2; 8 bases agree with TRBD1. Germline V lookup: CDR1 SNHLY, CDR2 FYNNEI. Trimming removed 7 bases from V and 4 bases from J; junction bases left unmatched: 8. This CDR3 is built from 14 residues. The CDR3 reads CASKSGGRVYGYTF. Here the CDR3 DNA reads TGTGCCAGCAAATCAGGGGGCAGGGTCTATGGCTACACCTTC.

V and J are TRBV12-3 or TRBV12-4 and TRBJ2-3; 9 nucleotides align to TRBD2. J was trimmed by 1 base and V by 3 bases; bases with no gene match: 11. CDR3 length: 18 residues. CDR3 bases: TGTGCCAGCAGTTTTCCTAGCGGGGTTCTTCATGGCACAGATACGCAGTATTTT. Residues: CASSFPSGVLHGTDTQYF.

Comment on this clonotype: It may be a read error: a sequence one base away is much more abundant. The V and J genes are TRBV12-3 or TRBV12-4 and TRBJ1-2; D perhaps matches TRBD1 (6 bases). The CDR3 loop spans 13 amino acids. Trimming removed 5 bases from V and 4 bases from J, with 11 bases in between. Here the CDR3 DNA reads TGTGCCAGCAGTCTCGAACAGGGCTATGGCTACACCTTC. It encodes CASSLEQGYGYTF.

Many counts were recorded for this clonotype. The chain has TRBV4-2 and TRBJ2-7; D remains ambiguous. Germline V lookup: CDR1 LGHNA, CDR2 YNFKEQ. CDR3 length equals 14 residues. The germline V and J ends were trimmed by 1 base and 5 bases, with 12 bases remaining between them. CDR3 in amino acids: CASSQVVGFDEQYF. The CDR3 DNA reads as TGTGCCAGCAGCCAAGTGGTAGGATTCGACGAGCAGTACTTC.

This clonotype was detected a few times. This chain links TRBV6-5 with TRBJ2-1; 7 bases fit TRBD1. The ends lost 5 bases at V and 6 bases at J; junction bases unmatched: 13. Germline V lookup: CDR1 MNHEY, CDR2 SVGAGI. The CDR3 contains 16 residues. CDR3: CASSNEDRNSFNEQFF. The CDR3 DNA reads as TGTGCCAGCAGTAATGAGGACAGGAATTCGTTCAATGAGCAGTTCTTC.